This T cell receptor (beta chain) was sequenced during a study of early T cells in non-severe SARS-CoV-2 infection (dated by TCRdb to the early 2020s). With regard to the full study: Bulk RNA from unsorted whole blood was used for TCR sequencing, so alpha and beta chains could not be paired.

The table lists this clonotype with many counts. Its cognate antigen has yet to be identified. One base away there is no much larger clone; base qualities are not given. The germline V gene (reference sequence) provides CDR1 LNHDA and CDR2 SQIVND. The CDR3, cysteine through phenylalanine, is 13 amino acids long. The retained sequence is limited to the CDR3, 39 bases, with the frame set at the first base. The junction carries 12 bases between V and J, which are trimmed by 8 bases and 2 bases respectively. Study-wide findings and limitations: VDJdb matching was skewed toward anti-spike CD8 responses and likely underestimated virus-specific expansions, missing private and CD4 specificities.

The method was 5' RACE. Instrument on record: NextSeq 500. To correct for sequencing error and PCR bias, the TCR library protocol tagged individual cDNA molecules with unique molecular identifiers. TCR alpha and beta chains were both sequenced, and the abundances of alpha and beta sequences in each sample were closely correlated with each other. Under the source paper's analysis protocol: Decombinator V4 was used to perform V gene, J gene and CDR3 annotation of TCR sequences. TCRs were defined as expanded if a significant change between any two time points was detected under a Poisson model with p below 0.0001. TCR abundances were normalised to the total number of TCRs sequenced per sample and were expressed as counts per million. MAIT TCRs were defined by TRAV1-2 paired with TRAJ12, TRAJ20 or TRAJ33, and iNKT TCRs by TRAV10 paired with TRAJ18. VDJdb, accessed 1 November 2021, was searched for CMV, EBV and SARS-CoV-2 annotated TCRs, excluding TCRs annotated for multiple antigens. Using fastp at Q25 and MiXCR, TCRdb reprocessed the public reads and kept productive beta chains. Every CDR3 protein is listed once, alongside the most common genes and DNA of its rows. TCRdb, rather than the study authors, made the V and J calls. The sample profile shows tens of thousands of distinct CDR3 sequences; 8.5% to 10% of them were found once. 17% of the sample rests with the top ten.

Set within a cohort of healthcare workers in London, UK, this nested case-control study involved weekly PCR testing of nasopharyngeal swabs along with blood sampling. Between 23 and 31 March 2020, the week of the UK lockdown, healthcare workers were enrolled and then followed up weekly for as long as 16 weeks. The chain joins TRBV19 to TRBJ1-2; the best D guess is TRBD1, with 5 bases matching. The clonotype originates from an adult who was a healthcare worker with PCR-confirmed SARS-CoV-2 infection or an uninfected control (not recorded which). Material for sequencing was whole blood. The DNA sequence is TGTGCCAGTTCGCGACAGCTCAACTATGGCTACACCTTC. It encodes CASSRQLNYGYTF.